In its sample, the clone carrying this TCR beta chain was seen a few times. This record belongs to a study of blood T cell repertoires in COVID-19. Study in general: Both acute and convalescent COVID-19 samples were obtained from the United States, Italy and Spain. From T cells, B-cell-depleted T cells, or PBMCs came the material, which was cDNA or gDNA.

As processed by the authors: Quantification of nucleated cells was approximated via reference gene primer amplification. The table came from immunoSEQ multiplex PCR; TCRdb's copy has only in-frame clones and leaves some out. The V and J calls and clone size were taken over from that table, and D and trimming were inferred from the DNA. Of 60,000 to 75,000 clones in the sample, roughly 84% were seen once. Germline CDR1 is MNHEY and CDR2 is SMNVEV (reference sequence). The CDR3 length is 14 residues. V shed 5 bases and J shed 2 bases, with 12 bases lying between them. The sample taken for sequencing was peripheral blood. This chain uses TRBV27 with TRBJ1-2; perhaps TRBD1 as D (5 bases). This clonotype originated in a man aged 50-60 years with active COVID-19. CDR3 region: CASSRAGLNYGYTF. The CDR3 nucleotides are TGTGCCAGCAGTCGGGCAGGGCTAAACTATGGCTACACCTTC.